The entry below gives a single TCR beta chain sequence along with its context. Its antigen is still unknown. A CD45RA+ naive subset and a CD45RA-negative memory subset were split from CD4+ cells. This sample was included in a study of shared clonotypes between healthy human individuals. Using immunoSEQ multiplex PCR, the repertoire was profiled, and TCRdb retains in-frame clones only, with some absent. The table records roughly 2,300,000 clones, 80% to 95% of them present only once. The CDR3 is 17 residues long. Trimming removed 4 bases from V and 5 bases from J; junction bases left unmatched: 14. The V gene's germline CDR1 is SGHRS and CDR2 YFSETQ. The study's findings and limits: Generation probabilities of non-shared clonotypes were lower (relative to those shared by all four donors). Several donors held around 5% of naive CD4 clonotypes in common.

Material for sequencing was naive CD4+ T cells from PBMCs. Regarding subset: CD45RA+ positively selected. This receptor was identified in a young man in good health. Some clones in this sample may be carry-over from other donors' samples. The rearrangement joins TRBV5-1 to TRBJ2-1, with 8 bases identical to TRBD2. Here the CDR3 reads CASSIQTGTRGNNEQFF. The CDR3 DNA reads TGCGCCAGCAGCATACAAACCGGGACTAGGGGAAACAATGAGCAGTTCTTC.